One sample yielded the 4 T cell receptor beta chains listed below, sequenced in a study of early T cells in non-severe SARS-CoV-2 infection. MiXCR, run by TCRdb on the 5' RACE reads, gives a single entry per CDR3 protein. In the table there are 76,000 or so distinct CDR3 sequences, around 11% of which are singletons. The sequencing sample was made of whole blood. The receptors stem from an adult who was a healthcare worker with PCR-confirmed SARS-CoV-2 infection or an uninfected control (not recorded which).

V usage is TRBV29-1 and J usage is TRBJ2-1, with D possibly TRBD2 on 5 matching bases. From germline, CDR1 is SQVTM and CDR2 ANQGSEA. Trimming shortened V by 8 bases and J by 6 bases, and 14 bases separated the two germline ends. This CDR3 has 12 amino acids. The CDR3 protein is CSPRGAANEQFF. The CDR3 nucleotides read TGCAGCCCTCGAGGAGCGGCCAATGAGCAGTTCTTC.

V is TRBV6-2 or TRBV6-3 and J is TRBJ2-7, with D tentatively TRBD1 (5 bases). CDR3 length: 15 residues. Germline V lookup: CDR1 MNHEY, CDR2 SVGEGT. V was cut by 0 bases and J by 0 bases, with 9 bases left in between. The CDR3 DNA sequence: TGTGCCAGCAGTTACTCCTCAGGGATCTCCTACGAGCAGTACTTC. Its protein product is CASSYSSGISYEQYF.

This clonotype was counted at least ten times. The chain links TRBV7-9 to TRBJ2-3; D not resolved. The CDR3 runs to 14 residues. The germline V gene encodes CDR1 SEHNR and CDR2 FQNEAQ (reference sequence). V dropped 1 base and J dropped 5 bases, with 10 bases sitting between them. The CDR3 sequence: CASSLVGREDTQYF. For the CDR3, the DNA is TGTGCCAGCAGCTTAGTTGGTAGGGAAGATACGCAGTATTTT.

This clonotype turned up a few times. The V and J genes are TRBV7-2 and TRBJ2-5, with D perhaps matching TRBD1 (6 bases). Trimming cost V 6 bases and J 2 bases, with 16 bases left between them. Germline V gene data show CDR1 as SGHTA and CDR2 as FQGNSA. The CDR3 runs 15 residues. The CDR3 loop reads CASRPLGGAQETQYF. In DNA form, the CDR3 reads TGTGCCAGCAGACCCTTAGGGGGTGCTCAAGAGACCCAGTACTTC.